The clone carrying this T cell receptor beta chain has more than one count but fewer than ten. These data are taken from a study of sequential checkpoint blockade in melanoma. As for the study in general: Randomization was 1:1 between first-line nivolumab→ipilimumab and ipilimumab→nivolumab.

Treatment noted: randomized to nivolumab then ipilimumab (arm A) or the reverse (arm B). PBMC sorting kept live CD3+CD8+ cells without CD19 or CD56. Produced via immunoSEQ multiplex PCR; TCRdb's table is partial and in-frame only. The sample lists about 7,700 clones; about 55% were seen once. The sequence was collected from a human donor with melanoma. This specimen consisted of CD8+ T cells sorted from blood (inferred from file names), obtained from a patient given nivolumab and ipilimumab in sequence.

CDR3 region: CASSLIRRESYNEQFF. CDR3 nucleotides: TGTGCCAGCAGCTTAATTCGAAGGGAGTCCTACAATGAGCAGTTCTTC. This rearrangement joins TRBV7-3 to TRBJ2-1; D is perhaps TRBD2 (5 bases). V was pared by 1 base and J by 1 base, with 11 bases between. This CDR3 is 16 amino acids long. The V gene's germline CDR1 is SGHTA and CDR2 FQGTGA.